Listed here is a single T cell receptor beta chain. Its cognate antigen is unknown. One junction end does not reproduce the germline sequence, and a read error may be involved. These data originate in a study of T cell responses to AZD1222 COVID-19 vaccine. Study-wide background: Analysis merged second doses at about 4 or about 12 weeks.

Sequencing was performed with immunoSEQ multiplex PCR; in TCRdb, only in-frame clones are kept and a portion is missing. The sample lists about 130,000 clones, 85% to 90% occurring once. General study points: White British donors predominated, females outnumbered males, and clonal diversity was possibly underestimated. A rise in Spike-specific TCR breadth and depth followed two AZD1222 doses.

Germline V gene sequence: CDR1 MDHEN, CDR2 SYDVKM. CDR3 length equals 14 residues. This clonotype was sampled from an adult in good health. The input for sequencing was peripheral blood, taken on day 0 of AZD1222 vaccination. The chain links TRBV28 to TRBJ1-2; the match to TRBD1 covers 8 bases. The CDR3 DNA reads TGTGCCAGCAGGTTATCGGACAGGGTAGGTGGCTACACCTTC. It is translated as CASRLSDRVGGYTF.